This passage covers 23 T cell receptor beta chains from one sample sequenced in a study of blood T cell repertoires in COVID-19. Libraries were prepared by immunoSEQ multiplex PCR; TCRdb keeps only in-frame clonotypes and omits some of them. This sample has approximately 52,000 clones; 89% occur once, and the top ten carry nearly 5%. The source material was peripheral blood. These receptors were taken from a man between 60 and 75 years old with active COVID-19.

CDR3 protein: CASTTSGPTDTQYF. CDR3 nucleotides: TGTGCCAGCACGACTAGCGGGCCCACAGATACGCAGTATTTT. The chain carries TRBV2 and TRBJ2-3, with 10 nucleotides matching TRBD2. V lost 7 bases, J lost 2 bases, and 3 bases stayed unmatched. The germline V gene encodes CDR1 SNHLY and CDR2 FYNNEI. The CDR3 is 14 amino acids.

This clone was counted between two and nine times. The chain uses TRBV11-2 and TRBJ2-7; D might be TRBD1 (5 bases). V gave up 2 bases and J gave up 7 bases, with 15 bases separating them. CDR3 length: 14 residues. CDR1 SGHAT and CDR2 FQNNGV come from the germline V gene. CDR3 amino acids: CASSLKTDIQEQYF. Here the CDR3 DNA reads TGTGCCAGCAGCTTAAAGACAGATATACAGGAGCAGTACTTC.

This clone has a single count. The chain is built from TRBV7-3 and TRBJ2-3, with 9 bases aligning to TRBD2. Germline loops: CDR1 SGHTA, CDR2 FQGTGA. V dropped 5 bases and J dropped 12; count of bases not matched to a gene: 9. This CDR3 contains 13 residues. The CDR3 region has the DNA TGTGCCAGCAGCCTCGAACCCGGGACTAGCCAGTATTTT. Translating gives CASSLEPGTSQYF.

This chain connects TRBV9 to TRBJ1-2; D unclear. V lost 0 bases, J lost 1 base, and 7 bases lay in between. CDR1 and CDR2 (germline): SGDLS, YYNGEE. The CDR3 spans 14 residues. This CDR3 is CASSVGSSNYGYTF. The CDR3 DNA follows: TGTGCCAGCAGCGTAGGGAGCAGTAACTATGGCTACACCTTC.

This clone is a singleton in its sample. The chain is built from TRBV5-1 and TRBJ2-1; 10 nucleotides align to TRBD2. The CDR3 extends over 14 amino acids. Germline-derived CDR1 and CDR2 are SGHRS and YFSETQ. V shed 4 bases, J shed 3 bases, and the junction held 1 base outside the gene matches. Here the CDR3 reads CASSASGSYNEQFF. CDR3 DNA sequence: TGCGCCAGCAGCGCTAGCGGGAGCTACAATGAGCAGTTCTTC.

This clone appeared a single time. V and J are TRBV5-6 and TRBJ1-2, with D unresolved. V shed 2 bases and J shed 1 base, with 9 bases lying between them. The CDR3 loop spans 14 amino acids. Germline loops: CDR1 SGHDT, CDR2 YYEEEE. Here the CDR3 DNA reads TGTGCCAGCAGCTTCGGTGCGATTAACTATGGCTACACCTTC. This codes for CASSFGAINYGYTF.

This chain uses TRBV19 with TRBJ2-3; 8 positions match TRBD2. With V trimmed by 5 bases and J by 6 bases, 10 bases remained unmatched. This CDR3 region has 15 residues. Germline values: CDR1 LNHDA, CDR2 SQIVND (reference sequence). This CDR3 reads CASSPQSGSWDTQYF. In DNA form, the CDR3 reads TGTGCCAGTAGTCCTCAGAGCGGGAGTTGGGATACGCAGTATTTT.

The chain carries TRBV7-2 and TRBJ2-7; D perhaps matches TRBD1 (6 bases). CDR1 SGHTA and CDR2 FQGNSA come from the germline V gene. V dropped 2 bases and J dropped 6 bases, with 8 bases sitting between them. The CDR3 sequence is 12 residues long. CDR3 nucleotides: TGTGCCAGCAGCTTACGAGGGGGCGAGCAGTACTTC. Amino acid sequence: CASSLRGGEQYF.

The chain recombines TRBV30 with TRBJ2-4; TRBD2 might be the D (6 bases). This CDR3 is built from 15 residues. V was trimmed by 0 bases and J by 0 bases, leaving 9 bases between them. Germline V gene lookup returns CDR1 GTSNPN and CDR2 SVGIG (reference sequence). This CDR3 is CAWSVGGLAKNIQYF. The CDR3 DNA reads TGTGCCTGGAGTGTCGGGGGTCTAGCCAAAAACATTCAGTACTTC.

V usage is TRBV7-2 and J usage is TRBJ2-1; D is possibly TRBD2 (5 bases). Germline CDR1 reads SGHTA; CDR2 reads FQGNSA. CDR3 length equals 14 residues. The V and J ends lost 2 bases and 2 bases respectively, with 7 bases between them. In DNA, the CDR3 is TGTGCCAGCAGCTTAACTAGGACCTACAATGAGCAGTTCTTC. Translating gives CASSLTRTYNEQFF.

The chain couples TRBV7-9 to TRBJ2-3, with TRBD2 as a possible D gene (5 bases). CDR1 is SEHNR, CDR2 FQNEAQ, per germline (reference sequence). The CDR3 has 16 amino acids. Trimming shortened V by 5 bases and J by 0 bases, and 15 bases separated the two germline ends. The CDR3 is CASSPSRRTSTDTQYF. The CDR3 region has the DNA TGTGCCAGCAGCCCGTCACGGCGGACTAGCACAGATACGCAGTATTTT. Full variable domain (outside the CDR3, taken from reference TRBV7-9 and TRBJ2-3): DTGVSQNPRHKITKRGQNVTFRCDPISEHNRLYWYRQTLGQGPEFLTYFQNEAQLEKSRLLSDRFSAERPKGSFSTLEIQRTEQGDSAMYLCASSPSRRTSTDTQYFGPGTRLTVL.

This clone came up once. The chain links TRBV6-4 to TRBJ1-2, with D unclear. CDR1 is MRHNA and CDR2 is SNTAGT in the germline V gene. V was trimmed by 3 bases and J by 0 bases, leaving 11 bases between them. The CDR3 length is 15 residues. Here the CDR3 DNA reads TGTGCCAGCAGTGAAATGGAGGGAGCTAACTATGGCTACACCTTC. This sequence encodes CASSEMEGANYGYTF.

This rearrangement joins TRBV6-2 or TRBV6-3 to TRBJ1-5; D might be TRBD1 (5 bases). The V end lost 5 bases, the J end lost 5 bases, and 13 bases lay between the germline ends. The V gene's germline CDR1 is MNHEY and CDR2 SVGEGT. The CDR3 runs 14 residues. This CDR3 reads CASSRLGRDQPQHF. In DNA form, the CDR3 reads TGTGCCAGCAGTCGGTTAGGCAGGGATCAGCCCCAGCATTTT.

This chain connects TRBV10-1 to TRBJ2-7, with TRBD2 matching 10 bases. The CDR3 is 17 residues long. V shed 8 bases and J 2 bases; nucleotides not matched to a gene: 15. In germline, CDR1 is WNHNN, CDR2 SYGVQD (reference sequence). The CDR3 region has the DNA TGCGCCAGCGGGAGAATAGCGGGAGGCCGTAACACCTACGAGCAGTACTTC. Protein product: CASGRIAGGRNTYEQYF.

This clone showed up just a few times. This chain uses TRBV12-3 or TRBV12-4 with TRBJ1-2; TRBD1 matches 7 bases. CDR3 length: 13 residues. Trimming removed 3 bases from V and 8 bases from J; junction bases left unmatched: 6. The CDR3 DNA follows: TGTGCCAGCAGTTTTCGAAGGGGGCACGGCTACACCTTC. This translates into CASSFRRGHGYTF.

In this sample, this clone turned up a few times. The CDR3 loop is CASSLGNAQETQYF. The CDR3 region has the DNA TGTGCCAGCAGTCTAGGTAACGCCCAAGAGACCCAGTACTTC. The genes are TRBV6-5 and TRBJ2-5; D gene unclear. The CDR3 totals 14 residues. V lost 5 bases to trimming and J lost 1 base, with 11 bases between them. The germline CDR1 and CDR2 sequences are MNHEY and SVGAGI.

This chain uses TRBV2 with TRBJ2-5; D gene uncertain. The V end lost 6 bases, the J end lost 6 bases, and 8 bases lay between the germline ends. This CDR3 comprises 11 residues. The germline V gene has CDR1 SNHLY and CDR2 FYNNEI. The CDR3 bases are TGTGCCAGCAGCGATCTACAGACCCAGTACTTC. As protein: CASSDLQTQYF.

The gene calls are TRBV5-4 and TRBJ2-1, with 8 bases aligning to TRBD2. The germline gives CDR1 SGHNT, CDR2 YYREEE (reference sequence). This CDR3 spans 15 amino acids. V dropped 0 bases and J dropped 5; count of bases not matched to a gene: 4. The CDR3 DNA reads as TGTGCCAGCAGCTTGGGACTAGCGTTAGACAATGAGCAGTTCTTC. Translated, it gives CASSLGLALDNEQFF.

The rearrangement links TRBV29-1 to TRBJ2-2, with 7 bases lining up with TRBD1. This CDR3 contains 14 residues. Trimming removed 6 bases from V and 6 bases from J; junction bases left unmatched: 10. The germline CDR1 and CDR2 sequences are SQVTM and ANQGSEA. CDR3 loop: CSVVRQGMAGELFF. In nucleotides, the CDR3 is TGCAGCGTAGTTAGACAGGGCATGGCCGGGGAGCTGTTTTTT.

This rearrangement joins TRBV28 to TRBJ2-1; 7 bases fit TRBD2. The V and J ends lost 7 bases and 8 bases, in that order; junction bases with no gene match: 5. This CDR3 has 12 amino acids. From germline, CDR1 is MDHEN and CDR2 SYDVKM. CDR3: CASKGGSHEQFF. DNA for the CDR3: TGTGCCAGCAAAGGCGGGAGCCATGAGCAGTTCTTC.

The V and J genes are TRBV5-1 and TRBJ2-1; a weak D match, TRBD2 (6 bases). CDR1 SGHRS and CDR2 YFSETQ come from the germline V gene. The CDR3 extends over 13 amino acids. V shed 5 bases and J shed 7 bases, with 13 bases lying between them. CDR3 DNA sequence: TGCGCCAGCAGGCGGGACCGGGAAAATGAGCAGTTCTTC. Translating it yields CASRRDRENEQFF.

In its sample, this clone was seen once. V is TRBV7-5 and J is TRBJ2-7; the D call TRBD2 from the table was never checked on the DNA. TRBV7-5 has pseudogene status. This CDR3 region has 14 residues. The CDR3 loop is CARSLRAGGYEQYF. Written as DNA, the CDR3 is TGTGCCAGAAGCTTAAGAGCGGGAGGTTACGAGCAGTACTTC.

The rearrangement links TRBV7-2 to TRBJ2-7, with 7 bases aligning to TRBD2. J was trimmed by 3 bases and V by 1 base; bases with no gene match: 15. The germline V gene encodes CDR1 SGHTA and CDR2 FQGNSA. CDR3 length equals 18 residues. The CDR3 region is CASSLVQGLRDYNYEQYF. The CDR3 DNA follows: TGTGCCAGCAGCTTAGTGCAGGGACTGCGGGACTACAACTACGAGCAGTACTTC. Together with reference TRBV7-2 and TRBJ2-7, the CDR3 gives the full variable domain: GAGVSQSPSNKVTEKGKDVELRCDPISGHTALYWYRQSLGQGLEFLIYFQGNSAPDKSGLPSDRFSAERTGGSVSTLTIQRTQQEDSAVYLCASSLVQGLRDYNYEQYFGPGTRLTVT.